This TCR beta chain was sequenced during a study of CD8 T cells in ankylosing spondylitis. As the method for making TCR beta libraries, quantitative 5'-RACE with molecular barcodes was used. One entry per CDR3 protein results from TCRdb running MiXCR on the 5' RACE reads. The sample lists about 90,000 distinct CDR3 sequences, about 9% occurring once. This clonotype was counted a few times. Its antigen is not identified. Study findings and constraints: Ankylosing spondylitis blood appeared to carry a characteristic TCR beta motif of roughly eight highly homologous variants. Enrichment of disease-linked clones was reportedly significant in matched ankylosing spondylitis synovial fluid. Disease-linked clones bore a CD8+ phenotype, appearing relatively rarely in peripheral blood. Past research had described some motif variants in reactive arthritis synovial fluid and blood.

Germline CDR1 and CDR2: DFQATT and SNEGSKA (reference sequence). J was trimmed by 6 bases and V by 8 bases; bases with no gene match: 9. The CDR3 runs to 13 residues. Specimen: blood, either unsorted or a sorted T cell fraction (not recorded which). V is TRBV20-1 and J is TRBJ2-1; 8 bases match TRBD2. The sequence derives from a male donor with ankylosing spondylitis. This chain's CDR3 is CSPGGGGSNEQFF. DNA of the CDR3: TGCAGTCCCGGGGGCGGGGGGAGCAATGAGCAGTTCTTC.